Each of the 22 T cell receptor beta chains below was sequenced from the same sample in a study of beta chain features in type 1 diabetes. Study-wide findings and caveats: Shortening of TCRB CDR3s, moderate but significant, appeared in all four CD4+ subsets of Type 1 diabetes patients.

All of the isolated RNA was reverse transcribed, so expressed TCRB transcripts were sequenced. Measured with immunoSEQ multiplex PCR; TCRdb has only the in-frame clones, and not every one. The sample lists hundreds of thousands of clones, about an eighth seen once, with roughly 0.04% in the top ten. These receptors' antigens are unknown. The specimen sequenced was naive CD4+ T cells from blood. The receptors derive from a man between 18 and 35 years old with type 1 diabetes.

This clone came up a few times. This sequence joins TRBV15 and TRBJ1-6; weak D call: TRBD1 (5 bases). The CDR3 extends over 14 amino acids. Germline loops: CDR1 LNHNV, CDR2 YYDKDF (reference sequence). V was shortened by 1 base and J by 10 bases, with 11 bases between the two germline ends. DNA of the CDR3: TGTGCCACCAGCAGAGCATCGGGGGTATCACCCCTCCACTTT. The encoded protein is CATSRASGVSPLHF.

This clone was found a few times. The chain links TRBV19 to TRBJ2-5; the match to TRBD2 covers 10 bases. The CDR3 length is 15 residues. Germline V gene data show CDR1 as LNHDA and CDR2 as SQIVND (reference sequence). V gave up 1 base and J gave up 3 bases; unmatched junction bases: 2. CDR3 nucleotide sequence: TGTGCCAGTAGTATAGGGCTAGCGGGGGAAGAGACCCAGTACTTC. It specifies CASSIGLAGEETQYF.

As for this clone: The sample contains more than one DNA sequence encoding this CDR3. The genes are TRBV5-1 and TRBJ1-5, with D uncertain. CDR1 SGHRS and CDR2 YFSETQ come from the germline V gene. This CDR3 is 13 amino acids long. With 2 bases removed from V and 1 base from J, the gap between germline ends came to 4 bases. CDR3 sequence: CASSLESNQPQHF. CDR3 DNA sequence: TGCGCCAGCAGCTTAGAAAGCAATCAGCCCCAGCATTTT.

The rearrangement links TRBV5-4 to TRBJ2-2; 10 nucleotides align to TRBD2. This CDR3 contains 15 residues. Germline CDR1 is SGHNT and CDR2 is YYREEE (reference sequence). V trimming: 4 bases; J trimming: 7 bases; junction bases outside the gene matches: 7. The CDR3 nucleotides are TGTGCCAGCAGCCCCTGGACTAGCGGCGGCGGGGAGCTGTTTTTT. It yields the protein CASSPWTSGGGELFF.

This clone was seen more than once but under ten times. The chain joins TRBV5-1 to TRBJ1-1; possibly TRBD1 for D (6 bases). The CDR3 has 13 amino acids. The ends were cut back, 4 bases at V and 1 base at J, with 8 bases in the middle. From germline, CDR1 is SGHRS and CDR2 YFSETQ. The CDR3 bases are TGCGCCAGCAGCCCGGGACAGAACACTGAAGCTTTCTTT. It codes for CASSPGQNTEAFF.

The genes are TRBV5-1 and TRBJ2-7; D perhaps matches TRBD2 (6 bases). The CDR3 has 15 amino acids. V gave up 0 bases and J gave up 2 bases, with 12 bases separating them. Germline V gene sequence: CDR1 SGHRS, CDR2 YFSETQ. The CDR3 reads CASSLEGEAAYEQYF. The DNA for the CDR3 is TGCGCCAGCAGCTTGGAAGGGGAGGCAGCCTACGAGCAGTACTTC.

This clone has only a few counts. The gene calls are TRBV9 and TRBJ2-1; D call uncertain. The CDR3 runs 13 residues. The germline V gene encodes CDR1 SGDLS and CDR2 YYNGEE. Trimming shortened V by 0 bases and J by 5 bases, and 6 bases separated the two germline ends. As DNA, the CDR3 is TGTGCCAGCAGCGTAGTACCTGACAATGAGCAGTTCTTC. Encoded protein: CASSVVPDNEQFF. Together with reference TRBV9 and TRBJ2-1, the CDR3 gives the full variable domain: DSGVTQTPKHLITATGQRVTLRCSPRSGDLSVYWYQQSLDQGLQFLIQYYNGEERAKGNILERFSAQQFPDLHSELNLSSLELGDSALYFCASSVVPDNEQFFGPGTRLTVL.

This clone was seen a handful of times. The V gene is TRBV29-1, the J gene TRBJ1-3; D is ambiguous. The germline V gene has CDR1 SQVTM and CDR2 ANQGSEA. The V end lost 3 bases, the J end lost 0 bases, and 9 bases lay between the germline ends. This CDR3 comprises 14 residues. The DNA of the CDR3 is TGCAGCGTTGAGCCGGGCAGCTCTGGAAACACCATATATTTT. This sequence encodes CSVEPGSSGNTIYF.

This clone was found a few times. V usage is TRBV23-1 and J usage is TRBJ2-5; D might be TRBD1 (7 bases). TRBV23-1 is known as an ORF, though its function is uncertain. The CDR3 length is 14 residues. In DNA, the CDR3 is TGCGCGCCAGGGGGGACGGAGTACCAAGAGACCCAGTACTTC. Its translation: CAPGGTEYQETQYF.

This clone has a handful of counts. This chain joins TRBV4-3 and TRBJ1-6, with 10 positions matching TRBD1. V was clipped by 2 bases and J by 9 bases; unmatched bases: 1. CDR1 and CDR2 (germline): LGHNA, YSLEER. The CDR3 loop spans 14 amino acids. CDR3 in amino acids: CASSQRTGGSPLHF. The CDR3 DNA sequence: TGCGCCAGCAGCCAAAGGACAGGGGGTTCACCCCTCCACTTT.

This clone was detected a few times. This sequence joins TRBV9 and TRBJ2-5, with D tentatively TRBD1 (5 bases). Germline assignment: CDR1 SGDLS and CDR2 YYNGEE. V was shortened by 4 bases and J by 5 bases, with 9 bases between the two germline ends. The CDR3 spans 12 residues. The CDR3: CASSTGIETQYF. Written as DNA, the CDR3 is TGTGCCAGCAGCACAGGAATTGAGACCCAGTACTTC.

This clone has only a few counts. The chain uses TRBV18 and TRBJ2-3; 7 bases align to TRBD1. The CDR3 runs 15 residues. The V gene's germline CDR1 is KGHSH and CDR2 LQKENI. The V segment lost 3 bases and the J segment 2 bases; nucleotides outside the gene matches: 5. Here the CDR3 DNA reads TGTGCCAGCTCACCCGATCAGGGGGTCACAGATACGCAGTATTTT. Its protein is CASSPDQGVTDTQYF. The full variable domain, in which reference TRBV18 and TRBJ2-3 provide the parts outside the CDR3, is NAGVMQNPRHLVRRRGQEARLRCSPMKGHSHVYWYRQLPEEGLKFMVYLQKENIIDESGMPKERFSAEFPKEGPSILRIQQVVRGDSAAYFCASSPDQGVTDTQYFGPGTRLTVL.

This rearrangement joins TRBV29-1 to TRBJ2-3; D is perhaps TRBD1 or TRBD2 (6 bases each). Germline V lookup: CDR1 SQVTM, CDR2 ANQGSEA. The CDR3 runs to 12 residues. V dropped 7 bases and J dropped 5 bases, with 13 bases sitting between them. The CDR3 DNA follows: TGCAGCGAACAAGGGGGAGGAGATACGCAGTATTTT. Protein product: CSEQGGGDTQYF.

CDR3 DNA: TGTGCCAGCAGCTTTGGGAGGGGGAGCTCCTACGAGCAGTACTTC. This codes for CASSFGRGSSYEQYF. The V gene is TRBV7-2, the J gene TRBJ2-7, with D tentatively TRBD2 (7 bases). Germline-derived CDR1 and CDR2 are SGHTA and FQGNSA. V dropped 3 bases and J dropped 0 bases, with 12 bases sitting between them. This CDR3 is built from 15 residues.

The chain joins TRBV2 to TRBJ2-5; TRBD1 or TRBD2 may be the D gene (6 bases each). Trimming took 8 bases from V and 2 from J, leaving 15 bases between them. CDR1 and CDR2 (germline): SNHLY, FYNNEI. This CDR3 comprises 14 residues. Here the CDR3 reads CASRRGDVQETQYF. The DNA of the CDR3 is TGTGCCAGCCGAAGGGGGGACGTACAAGAGACCCAGTACTTC.

The chain joins TRBV4-3 to TRBJ2-1; 9 bases map to TRBD1. The CDR3 runs 12 residues. With V trimmed by 5 bases and J by 9 bases, 2 bases remained unmatched. Looked up from germline, CDR1 is LGHNA and CDR2 is YSLEER. CDR3 region: CASSTGGGEQFF. In nucleotides, the CDR3 is TGCGCCAGCAGCACAGGGGGCGGTGAGCAGTTCTTC.

The chain carries TRBV10-3 and TRBJ2-3; the match to TRBD1 covers 7 bases. The germline V gene has CDR1 ENHRY and CDR2 SYGVKD. The CDR3 has 15 residues. J was trimmed by 2 bases and V by 0 bases; bases with no gene match: 2. CDR3 residues: CAISESGQVTDTQYF. As DNA, the CDR3 is TGTGCCATCAGTGAGTCAGGACAGGTCACAGATACGCAGTATTTT.

The chain employs TRBV6-6 and TRBJ2-7; 9 bases line up with TRBD1. The J segment lost 3 bases and the V segment lost 5 bases, leaving 5 bases of the junction unmatched. In germline, CDR1 is MNHNY, CDR2 SVGAGI (reference sequence). CDR3 length: 14 amino acids. CDR3 sequence reads: CASSGGQGNYEQYF. CDR3 bases: TGTGCCAGCAGTGGGGGACAGGGAAACTACGAGCAGTACTTC.

There are a few counts of this clone. The chain has TRBV4-1 and TRBJ2-7, with TRBD2 identical over 9 bases. The CDR3 consists of 12 residues. J lost 9 bases, V lost 4 bases, and 4 bases had no gene match. Germline V gives CDR1 MGHRA, CDR2 YSYEKL. Written as DNA, the CDR3 is TGCGCCAGCAGCCTAGCGGGAGTAGTGCAGTACTTC. This translates into CASSLAGVVQYF.

The chain links TRBV5-1 to TRBJ2-1, with no clear D. The CDR3 spans 14 residues. V was cut by 2 bases and J by 6 bases, with 12 bases left in between. Germline assignment: CDR1 SGHRS and CDR2 YFSETQ. The CDR3 nucleotides are TGCGCCAGCAGCTTTTGGGCAGGAGCCAATGAGCAGTTCTTC. It encodes CASSFWAGANEQFF.

This clone was recorded a few times. The chain couples TRBV5-4 to TRBJ2-3, with TRBD2 matching 7 bases. CDR1 is SGHNT and CDR2 is YYREEE in the germline V gene (reference sequence). The CDR3 sequence is 14 residues long. This CDR3 is CAAAGRASTDTQYF. The CDR3 DNA sequence: TGTGCTGCGGCGGGGAGGGCTAGCACAGATACGCAGTATTTT.

This clone was seen a handful of times. The V call is TRBV2, the J call TRBJ1-2; 8 bases match TRBD1. The CDR3 loop spans 12 amino acids. Germline V gives CDR1 SNHLY, CDR2 FYNNEI. The V gene end was trimmed by 10 bases and the J gene end by 4 bases; junction bases not matched to a gene: 5. CDR3: CATDRVGYGYTF. The CDR3 nucleotides are TGTGCCACGGACAGGGTAGGCTATGGCTACACCTTC.